The sequence of this TCR beta chain was determined in a study of CD8+ T cells in alopecia areata. General study findings and limits: Mice showed TCR sharing more clearly than patients did, possibly owing to HLA.

CDR1 and CDR2 (germline): LGHNA, YNFKEQ. The CDR3 is 16 amino acids. The V segment lost 1 base and the J segment 3 bases; nucleotides outside the gene matches: 5. In the case of five patients, the CD4+ cells were sorted into CD25+CD127- cells. About this clone: Its antigen is as yet unknown.

RNA extraction and reverse transcription yielded cDNA as sequencing template. The data were produced by immunoSEQ multiplex PCR, yet TCRdb's version contains in-frame clones alone and is incomplete. The sample lists around 36,000 clones, around half occurring once. This rearrangement joins TRBV4-2 to TRBJ2-4; 8 bases line up with TRBD1. This clonotype was obtained from a human donor with alopecia areata. The sample consisted of CD4+ Tregs sorted from blood. The CDR3, as DNA: TGTGCCAGCAGCCAAGCACAGGGGGGAGGCAAAAACATTCAGTACTTC. Amino acid sequence: CASSQAQGGGKNIQYF.